Listed below are T cell receptor beta chains from one sample, sequenced in a study of T-cell memory formation after mild COVID-19. Each CDR3 protein gets one entry after TCRdb re-called the 5' RACE reads with MiXCR. The sample gives tens of thousands of distinct CDR3 sequences, less than 9.5% of which show up once; about 1.1% is in the top ten. The sample consisted of PBMCs or a T cell subset sorted from them (not recorded which). These receptors originate from a man aged 18 to 29 who had mild COVID-19 (a few samples of this study predate the infection). Cell type and time point are not known. The CDR3 runs from the conserved cysteine through the conserved F or W. Each record gives: V gene, clone size, CDR3 protein. Expanded clones get a size class; other rows say once, few or many, or leave the size out.

V gene: TRBV29-1; clone size: few; CDR3 protein: CSVGDGLLGNQPQHF
V gene: TRBV7-2; clone size: few; CDR3 protein: CASSLAASEGGELFF
V gene: TRBV6-5; clone size: few; CDR3 protein: CASSYAQSSRGEKLFF
V gene: TRBV6-1; clone size: few; CDR3 protein: CASSENGGSGTDTQYF
V gene: TRBV6-2/TRBV6-3; clone size: NA; CDR3 protein: CASSSWTSGGTSYNEQFF
V gene: TRBV10-3; clone size: few; CDR3 protein: CAISERQGSNQPQHF
V gene: TRBV10-3; clone size: many; CDR3 protein: CAISEQVVGYTF
V gene: TRBV3-1; clone size: NA; CDR3 protein: CASSLLRDGTGELFF
V gene: TRBV7-2; clone size: many; CDR3 protein: CASSSGPVPGSGTQYF
V gene: TRBV12-3/TRBV12-4; clone size: NA; CDR3 protein: CASILRLAGYNEQFF
V gene: TRBV7-3; clone size: many; CDR3 protein: CASSPSGTEETQYF
V gene: TRBV5-1; clone size: NA; CDR3 protein: CASSLIDGRSGYTF
V gene: TRBV7-2; clone size: few; CDR3 protein: CASSWTVSNQPQHF
V gene: TRBV20-1; clone size: many; CDR3 protein: CSASHGASYNEQFF
V gene: TRBV5-5; clone size: few; CDR3 protein: CASSQTGTVYEQYF
V gene: TRBV5-1; clone size: NA; CDR3 protein: CASSLESDKTYEQYF
V gene: TRBV7-2; clone size: few; CDR3 protein: CASSSGNRAADTQYF
V gene: TRBV4-2; clone size: few; CDR3 protein: CASSQDGAARQPQHF